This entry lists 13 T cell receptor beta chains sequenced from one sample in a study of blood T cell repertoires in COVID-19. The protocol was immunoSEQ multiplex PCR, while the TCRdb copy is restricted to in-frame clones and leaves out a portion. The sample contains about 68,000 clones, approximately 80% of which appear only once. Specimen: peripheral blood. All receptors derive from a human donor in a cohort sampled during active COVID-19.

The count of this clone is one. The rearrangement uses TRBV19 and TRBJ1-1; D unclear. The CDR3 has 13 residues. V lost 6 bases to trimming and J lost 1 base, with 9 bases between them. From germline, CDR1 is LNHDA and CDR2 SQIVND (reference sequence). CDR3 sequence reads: CASSLQENTEAFF. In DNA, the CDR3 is TGTGCCAGTAGCCTCCAGGAGAACACTGAAGCTTTCTTT.

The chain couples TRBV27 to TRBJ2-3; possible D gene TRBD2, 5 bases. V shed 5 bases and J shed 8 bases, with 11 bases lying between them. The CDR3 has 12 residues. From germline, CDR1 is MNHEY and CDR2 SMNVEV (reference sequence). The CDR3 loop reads CASSPAGATQYF. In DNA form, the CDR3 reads TGTGCCAGCAGTCCCGCGGGTGCTACGCAGTATTTT.

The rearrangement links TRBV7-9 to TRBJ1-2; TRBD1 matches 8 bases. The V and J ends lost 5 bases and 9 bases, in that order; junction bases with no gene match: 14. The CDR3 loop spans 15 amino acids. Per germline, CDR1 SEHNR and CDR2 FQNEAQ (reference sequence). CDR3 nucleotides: TGTGCCAGCAGCACACCCTTCGCAGGGGGCTCTCGCTACACCTTC. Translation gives CASSTPFAGGSRYTF.

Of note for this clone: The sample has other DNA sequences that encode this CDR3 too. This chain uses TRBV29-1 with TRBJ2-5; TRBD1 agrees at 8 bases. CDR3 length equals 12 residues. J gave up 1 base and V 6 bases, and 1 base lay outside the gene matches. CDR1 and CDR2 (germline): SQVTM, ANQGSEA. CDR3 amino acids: CSVGTGQETQYF. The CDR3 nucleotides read TGCAGCGTCGGGACAGGCCAAGAGACCCAGTACTTC.

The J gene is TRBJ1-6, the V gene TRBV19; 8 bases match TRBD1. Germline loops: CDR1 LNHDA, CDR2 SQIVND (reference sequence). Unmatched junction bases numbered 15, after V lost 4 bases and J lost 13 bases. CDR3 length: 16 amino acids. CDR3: CASSRQGKLFQEPLHF. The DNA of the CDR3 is TGTGCCAGTAGTAGACAGGGGAAACTCTTCCAGGAGCCCCTCCACTTT.

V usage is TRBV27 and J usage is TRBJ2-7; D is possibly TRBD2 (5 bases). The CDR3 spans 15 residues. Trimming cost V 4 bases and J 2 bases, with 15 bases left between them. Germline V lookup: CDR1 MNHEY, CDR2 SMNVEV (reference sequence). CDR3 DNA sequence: TGTGCCAGCAGTTCACTTACGAGCGGAACCTACGAGCAGTACGTC. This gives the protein CASSSLTSGTYEQYV.

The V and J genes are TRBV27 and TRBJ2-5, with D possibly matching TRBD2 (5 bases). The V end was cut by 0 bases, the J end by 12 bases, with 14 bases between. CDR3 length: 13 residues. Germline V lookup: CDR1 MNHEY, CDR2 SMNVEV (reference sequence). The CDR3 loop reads CASSLSGSGREYF. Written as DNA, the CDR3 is TGTGCCAGCAGTTTATCGGGGAGCGGACGGGAGTACTTC.

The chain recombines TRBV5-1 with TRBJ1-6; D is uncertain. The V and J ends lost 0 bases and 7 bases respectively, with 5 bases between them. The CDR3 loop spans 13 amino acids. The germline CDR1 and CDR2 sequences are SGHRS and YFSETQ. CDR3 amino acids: CASSLGQNSPLHF. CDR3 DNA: TGCGCCAGCAGCTTGGGACAAAATTCACCCCTCCACTTT.

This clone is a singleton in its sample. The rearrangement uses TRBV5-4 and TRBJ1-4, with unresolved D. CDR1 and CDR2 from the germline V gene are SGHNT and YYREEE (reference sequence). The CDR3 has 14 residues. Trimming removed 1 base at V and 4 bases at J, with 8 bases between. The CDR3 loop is CASSLPGRNEKLFF. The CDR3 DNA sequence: TGTGCCAGCAGCTTGCCTGGGCGTAATGAAAAACTGTTTTTT.

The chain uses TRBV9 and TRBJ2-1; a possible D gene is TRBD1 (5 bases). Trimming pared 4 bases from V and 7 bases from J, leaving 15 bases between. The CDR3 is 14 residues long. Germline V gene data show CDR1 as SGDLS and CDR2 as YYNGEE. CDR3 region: CASSQRQIRNEQFF. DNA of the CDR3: TGTGCCAGCAGCCAACGACAGATCCGAAATGAGCAGTTCTTC.

CDR3 protein: CASSPWAGYNSGANVLTF. The CDR3 DNA reads as TGTGCCAGCAGCCCCTGGGCGGGGTATAACTCTGGGGCCAACGTCCTGACTTTC. The chain recombines TRBV11-2 with TRBJ2-6; D might be TRBD2 (6 bases). Per the germline V gene, CDR1 is SGHAT and CDR2 is FQNNGV. This CDR3 is 18 amino acids long. Trimming took off 5 bases at V and 0 bases at J, with 17 bases between the two ends.

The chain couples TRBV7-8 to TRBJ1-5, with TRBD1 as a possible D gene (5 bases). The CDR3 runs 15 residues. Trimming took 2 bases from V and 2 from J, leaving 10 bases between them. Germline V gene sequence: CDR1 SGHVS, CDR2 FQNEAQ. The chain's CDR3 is CASSLRGGGNQPQHF. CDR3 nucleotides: TGTGCCAGCAGCTTAAGGGGAGGCGGCAATCAGCCCCAGCATTTT.

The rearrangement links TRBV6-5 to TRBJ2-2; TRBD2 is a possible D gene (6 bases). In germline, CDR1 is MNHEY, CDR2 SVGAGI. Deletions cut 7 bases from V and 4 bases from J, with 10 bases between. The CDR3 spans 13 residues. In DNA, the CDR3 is TGTGCCAGCACCGGGAGAGGCACCGGGGAGCTGTTTTTT. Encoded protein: CASTGRGTGELFF.